These 24 T cell receptor beta chains share one sample of origin, sequenced in a study of neoadjuvant anti-PD-1 for oral cavity cancer. Time point reported: after neoadjuvant nivolumab, at surgical resection. Produced via immunoSEQ multiplex PCR; TCRdb's table is partial and in-frame only. The data hold around 65,000 clones, with 80% to 90% observed a single time. The specimen was PBMCs, collected after nivolumab (anti-PD-1) treatment. The source is a person aged 35-80 years with oral cavity squamous cell carcinoma.

V gene TRBV18 combines with J gene TRBJ2-2, with 7 bases that match TRBD1. This CDR3 contains 12 residues. The V segment lost 4 bases and the J segment 11 bases; nucleotides outside the gene matches: 4. The germline V gene encodes CDR1 KGHSH and CDR2 LQKENI. CDR3 sequence (DNA): TGTGCCAGCTCACGGGACAGAACCGAGCTGTTTTTT. This translates into CASSRDRTELFF.

The rearrangement joins TRBV5-1 to TRBJ2-1, with TRBD2 matching 10 bases. Germline CDR1 and CDR2: SGHRS and YFSETQ. V shed 5 bases and J 0 bases; nucleotides not matched to a gene: 2. The CDR3 loop spans 15 amino acids. This CDR3 is CASRLAGGSYNEQFF. Here the CDR3 DNA reads TGCGCCAGCAGGTTAGCGGGAGGCTCCTACAATGAGCAGTTCTTC.

The chain carries TRBV6-1 and TRBJ2-4; D call uncertain. The CDR3 has 14 amino acids. Per the germline V gene, CDR1 is MNHNS and CDR2 is SASEGT. Trimming removed 3 bases from V and 7 bases from J, with 13 bases in between. This CDR3 reads CASSEGLLRNIQYF. The CDR3 DNA reads TGTGCCAGCAGTGAGGGCTTATTAAGGAACATTCAGTACTTC.

The chain carries TRBV7-3 and TRBJ2-2, with 11 bases fitting TRBD2. V lost 4 bases to trimming and J lost 4 bases; unmatched junction nucleotides: 2. The CDR3 is 15 residues long. Germline V gives CDR1 SGHTA, CDR2 FQGTGA. The CDR3 loop reads CASSSTSGGTGELFF. The CDR3 nucleotides read TGTGCCAGCAGCTCAACTAGCGGGGGCACCGGGGAGCTGTTTTTT.

This rearrangement joins TRBV6-5 to TRBJ1-1; no clear D. V shed 8 bases and J shed 6 bases, with 16 bases lying between them. This CDR3 is 13 amino acids long. Germline V gene sequence: CDR1 MNHEY, CDR2 SVGAGI. CDR3: CASRRADSPEAFF. In DNA form, the CDR3 reads TGTGCCAGCCGGAGGGCGGATAGCCCTGAAGCTTTCTTT.

V and J are TRBV4-2 and TRBJ1-2, with D unclear. This CDR3 spans 15 amino acids. The germline V gene encodes CDR1 LGHNA and CDR2 YNFKEQ. Trimming stripped 1 base from V and 4 bases from J, with 13 bases between. The CDR3 nucleotides read TGTGCCAGCAGCCAAGGGGGTTCTGGTTTCTATGGCTACACCTTC. This codes for CASSQGGSGFYGYTF.

The genes are TRBV9 and TRBJ1-3; D may be TRBD1 (6 bases). The germline gives CDR1 SGDLS, CDR2 YYNGEE. This CDR3 contains 19 residues. V was pared by 0 bases and J by 0 bases, with 19 bases between. CDR3 nucleotide sequence: TGTGCCAGCAGCGTAGAGGGGGGGTACGGGACCTCCTCTGGAAACACCATATATTTT. Its translation: CASSVEGGYGTSSGNTIYF.

The chain employs TRBV27 and TRBJ1-2; 8 nucleotides match TRBD1. The germline V gene encodes CDR1 MNHEY and CDR2 SMNVEV (reference sequence). This CDR3 is 13 amino acids long. V dropped 6 bases and J dropped 4; count of bases not matched to a gene: 4. CDR3 nucleotides: TGTGCCAGCAGCCTGGACAGGGCCTATGGCTACACCTTC. Amino acid sequence: CASSLDRAYGYTF.

V gene TRBV5-1 combines with J gene TRBJ2-7, with unresolved D. Germline CDR1 SGHRS, CDR2 YFSETQ. Trimming removed 0 bases from V and 1 base from J, with 8 bases in between. The CDR3 runs to 14 residues. The CDR3 coding sequence is TGCGCCAGCAGCTTGGTGCTGGAGTCCTACGAGCAGTACTTC. Amino acid sequence: CASSLVLESYEQYF.

This clone came up once. The rearrangement uses TRBV27 and TRBJ1-5; D is ambiguous. The CDR3 spans 16 residues. The V end was cut by 5 bases, the J end by 1 base, with 15 bases between. Germline CDR1 is MNHEY and CDR2 is SMNVEV (reference sequence). CDR3 sequence reads: CASSPNLPTSNQPQHF. The CDR3 DNA sequence: TGTGCCAGCAGTCCGAACCTCCCGACCAGCAATCAGCCCCAGCATTTT.

The J gene is TRBJ1-1, the V gene TRBV9; D might be TRBD1 (5 bases). CDR1 and CDR2 from the germline V gene are SGDLS and YYNGEE. The V end was cut by 4 bases, the J end by 4 bases, with 11 bases between. The CDR3 is made up of 13 amino acids. Here the CDR3 reads CASSPGSGTEAFF. For the CDR3, the DNA is TGTGCCAGCAGCCCAGGGTCGGGCACTGAAGCTTTCTTT.

This clone was found a few times. The chain joins TRBV30 to TRBJ1-2; a possible D gene is TRBD1 (6 bases). V lost 6 bases, J lost 4 bases, and 15 bases lay in between. The CDR3 covers 13 residues. Germline V gene sequence: CDR1 GTSNPN, CDR2 SVGIG (reference sequence). The CDR3 DNA follows: TGTGCCTGTAGACCGGGGGGCCTCTATGGCTACACCTTC. It is translated as CACRPGGLYGYTF. Full variable domain (rest looked up from reference TRBV30 and TRBJ1-2): SQTIHQWPATLVQPVGSPLSLECTVEGTSNPNLYWYRQAAGRGLQLLFYSVGIGQISSEVPQNLSASRPQDRQFILSSKKLLLSDSGFYLCACRPGGLYGYTFGSGTRLTVV.

The J gene is TRBJ1-3, the V gene TRBV5-4; D not certain. The V gene's germline CDR1 is SGHNT and CDR2 YYREEE (reference sequence). The length of the CDR3 is 13 residues. V gave up 2 bases and J gave up 8 bases, with 11 bases separating them. CDR3 DNA: TGTGCCAGCAGCTTCTGGGGAGTGGACACCATATATTTT. It encodes CASSFWGVDTIYF. The full variable domain, rest sourced from reference TRBV5-4 and TRBJ1-3, is ETGVTQSPTHLIKTRGQQVTLRCSSQSGHNTVSWYQQALGQGPQFIFQYYREEENGRGNFPPRFSGLQFPNYSSELNVNALELDDSALYLCASSFWGVDTIYFGEGSWLTVV.

In this sample, this clone turned up once. The chain is built from TRBV6-1 and TRBJ2-1; 9 bases fit TRBD1. V shed 8 bases, J shed 4 bases, and the junction held 3 bases outside the gene matches. The germline gives CDR1 MNHNS, CDR2 SASEGT. The CDR3 is 13 residues long. CDR3 nucleotide sequence: TGTGCCAGCCGGGACAGGGTGTACAATGAGCAGTTCTTC. As protein: CASRDRVYNEQFF.

In DNA form, the CDR3 reads TGCGCCAGCAGCCAAGTTGGAGGGGCCCGAACTAATGAAAAACTGTTTTTT. Translated: CASSQVGGARTNEKLFF. The gene calls are TRBV4-1 and TRBJ1-4, with a weak D call TRBD1 (5 bases). This CDR3 contains 17 residues. Trimming left V 1 base short and J 1 base short, with 13 bases between. Germline V gene data show CDR1 as MGHRA and CDR2 as YSYEKL.

A word on this clone: At one end the junction does not follow the germline gene, possibly because of a read error. The rearrangement joins TRBV27 to TRBJ1-4; D gene ambiguous. Germline V gene lookup returns CDR1 MNHEY and CDR2 SMNVEV (reference sequence). The CDR3 length is 12 residues. The CDR3 protein is CAGSTPPGKLFF. CDR3 coding DNA: TGTGCCGGCAGCACCCCCCCAGGAAAACTGTTTTTT.

The count of this clone is one. The genes are TRBV6-1 and TRBJ2-1; 7 positions agree with TRBD2. The germline CDR1 and CDR2 sequences are MNHNS and SASEGT. The CDR3 extends over 18 amino acids. With V trimmed by 4 bases and J by 4 bases, 16 bases remained unmatched. The CDR3 here is CASSGSLYSGPAYNEQFF. The CDR3 bases are TGTGCCAGCAGTGGTTCCCTATATAGCGGGCCGGCTTACAATGAGCAGTTCTTC.

The genes are TRBV27 and TRBJ2-3; maybe TRBD1 (6 bases). This CDR3 is 16 amino acids long. CDR1 and CDR2 from the germline V gene are MNHEY and SMNVEV (reference sequence). Trimming cost V 3 bases and J 0 bases, with 13 bases left between them. Here the CDR3 reads CASSFWQGTSTDTQYF. CDR3 sequence (DNA): TGTGCCAGCAGTTTTTGGCAGGGGACGAGCACAGATACGCAGTATTTT.

This clone was detected a few times. The rearrangement uses TRBV19 and TRBJ2-2; D might be TRBD1 (5 bases). V dropped 3 bases and J dropped 3 bases, with 11 bases sitting between them. This CDR3 has 15 residues. Germline V lookup: CDR1 LNHDA, CDR2 SQIVND (reference sequence). The CDR3 sequence: CASSILGVDTGELFF. CDR3 bases: TGTGCCAGTAGTATTCTAGGGGTCGACACCGGGGAGCTGTTTTTT.

The rearrangement links TRBV2 to TRBJ2-3; maybe TRBD2 (6 bases). Germline CDR1 is SNHLY and CDR2 is FYNNEI. This CDR3 is 13 amino acids long. With 6 bases removed from V and 1 base from J, the gap between germline ends came to 8 bases. The CDR3 sequence: CASRGTGTDTQYF. In nucleotides, the CDR3 is TGTGCCAGCAGAGGGACTGGCACAGATACGCAGTATTTT.

The V gene is TRBV9, the J gene TRBJ2-2; TRBD1 or TRBD2 may be the D gene (5 bases each). V gave up 4 bases and J gave up 0 bases, with 19 bases separating them. This CDR3 spans 18 amino acids. CDR1 SGDLS and CDR2 YYNGEE come from the germline V gene. The CDR3 here is CASSLPPLGVPNTGELFF. Here the CDR3 DNA reads TGTGCCAGCAGCCTCCCTCCATTGGGGGTGCCGAACACCGGGGAGCTGTTTTTT.

The genes are TRBV9 and TRBJ2-7, with D possibly being TRBD2 (6 bases). From germline, CDR1 is SGDLS and CDR2 YYNGEE. CDR3 length equals 15 residues. The V end was cut by 1 base, the J end by 2 bases, with 13 bases between. CDR3 DNA: TGTGCCAGCAGCGTATCGGCTAGCGACCCCTACGAGCAGTACTTC. As protein: CASSVSASDPYEQYF.

This chain uses TRBV30 with TRBJ2-5; no firm D call. The length of the CDR3 is 12 residues. CDR1 and CDR2 (germline): GTSNPN, SVGIG (reference sequence). Trimming cost V 3 bases and J 4 bases, with 9 bases left between them. For the CDR3, the DNA is TGTGCCTGGAGCGGTGGGCGAGAGACCCAGTACTTC. It encodes CAWSGGRETQYF. Variable domain in full (rest from reference TRBV30 and TRBJ2-5): SQTIHQWPATLVQPVGSPLSLECTVEGTSNPNLYWYRQAAGRGLQLLFYSVGIGQISSEVPQNLSASRPQDRQFILSSKKLLLSDSGFYLCAWSGGRETQYFGPGTRLLVL.

The chain employs TRBV7-9 and TRBJ1-2, with 7 bases identical to TRBD1. V lost 4 bases and J lost 4; bases outside the gene matches: 3. This CDR3 contains 13 residues. Germline loops: CDR1 SEHNR, CDR2 FQNEAQ (reference sequence). CDR3 coding DNA: TGTGCCAGCAGCTCAGGGGGTACCTATGGCTACACCTTC. Amino acid sequence: CASSSGGTYGYTF.